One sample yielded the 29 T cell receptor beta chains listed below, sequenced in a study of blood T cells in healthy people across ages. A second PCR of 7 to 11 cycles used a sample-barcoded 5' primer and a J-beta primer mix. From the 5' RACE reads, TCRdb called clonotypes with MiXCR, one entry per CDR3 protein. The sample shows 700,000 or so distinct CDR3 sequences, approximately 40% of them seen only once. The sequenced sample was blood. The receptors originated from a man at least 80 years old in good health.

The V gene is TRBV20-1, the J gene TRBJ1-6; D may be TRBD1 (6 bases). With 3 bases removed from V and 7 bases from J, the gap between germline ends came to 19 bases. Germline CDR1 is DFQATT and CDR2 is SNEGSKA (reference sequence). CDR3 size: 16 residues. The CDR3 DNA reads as TGCAGTGCTAGCGGTTCGGACAGATTCTCAAATTCACCCCTCCACTTT. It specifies CSASGSDRFSNSPLHF.

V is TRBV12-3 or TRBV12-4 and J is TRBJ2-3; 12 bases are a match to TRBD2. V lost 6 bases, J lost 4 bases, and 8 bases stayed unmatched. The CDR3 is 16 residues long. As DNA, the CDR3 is TGTGCCAGCAGCCTCACCTCTAGCGGGAGGGCAGATACGCAGTATTTT. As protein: CASSLTSSGRADTQYF.

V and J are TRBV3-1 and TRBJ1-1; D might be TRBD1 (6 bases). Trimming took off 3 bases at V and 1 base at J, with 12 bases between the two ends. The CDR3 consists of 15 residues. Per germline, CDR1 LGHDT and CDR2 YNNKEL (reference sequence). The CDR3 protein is CASSHHAQGNTEAFF. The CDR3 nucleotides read TGTGCCAGCAGCCACCACGCACAGGGGAACACTGAAGCTTTCTTT.

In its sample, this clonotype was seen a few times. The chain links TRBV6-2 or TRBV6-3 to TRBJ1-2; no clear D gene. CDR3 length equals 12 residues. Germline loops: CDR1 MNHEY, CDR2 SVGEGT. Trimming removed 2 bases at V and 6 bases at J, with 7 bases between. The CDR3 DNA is TGTGCCAGCAGTTACGCGGGGAATGGCTACACCTTC. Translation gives CASSYAGNGYTF.

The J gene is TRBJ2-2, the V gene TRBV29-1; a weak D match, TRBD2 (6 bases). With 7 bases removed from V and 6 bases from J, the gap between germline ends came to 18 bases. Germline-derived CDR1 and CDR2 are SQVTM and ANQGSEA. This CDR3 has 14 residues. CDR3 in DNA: TGCAGCGCCTCCCGGGACTCCACAGCCGGGGAGCTGTTTTTT. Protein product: CSASRDSTAGELFF.

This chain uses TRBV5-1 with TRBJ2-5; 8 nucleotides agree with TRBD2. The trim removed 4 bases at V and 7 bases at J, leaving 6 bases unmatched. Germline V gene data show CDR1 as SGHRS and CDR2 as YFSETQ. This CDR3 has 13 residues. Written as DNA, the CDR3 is TGCGCCAGCAGCGTGGTGCTAGCGGGGACCCAGTACTTC. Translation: CASSVVLAGTQYF.

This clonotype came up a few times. In nucleotides, the CDR3 is TGTGCCAGCACTGGGGCTCCCAACCTCGGCAAGCAGTTCTTC. Translating gives CASTGAPNLGKQFF. The V call is TRBV27, the J call TRBJ2-1; a weak D match, TRBD1 (5 bases). Between the trimmed V and J ends, which lost 7 bases and 11 bases, there was a span of 21 bases. Germline CDR1 reads MNHEY; CDR2 reads SMNVEV (reference sequence). This CDR3 comprises 14 residues.

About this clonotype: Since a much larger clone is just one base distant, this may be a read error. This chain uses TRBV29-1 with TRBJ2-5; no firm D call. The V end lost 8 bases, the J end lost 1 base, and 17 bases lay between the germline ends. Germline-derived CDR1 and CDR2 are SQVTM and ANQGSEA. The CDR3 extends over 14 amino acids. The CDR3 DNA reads TGCAGCATTAGGGCACACCACCTCCAAGAGACCCAGTACTTC. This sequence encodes CSIRAHHLQETQYF.

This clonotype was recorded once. The CDR3 spells CSARDPVSSGNTIYF. The CDR3 DNA reads as TGCAGTGCTAGAGATCCGGTGAGCTCTGGAAACACCATATATTTT. The rearrangement links TRBV20-1 to TRBJ1-3; unclear D gene. Germline V CDR1 and CDR2: DFQATT, SNEGSKA (reference sequence). V gave up 0 bases and J gave up 0 bases, with 9 bases separating them. CDR3 length equals 15 residues.

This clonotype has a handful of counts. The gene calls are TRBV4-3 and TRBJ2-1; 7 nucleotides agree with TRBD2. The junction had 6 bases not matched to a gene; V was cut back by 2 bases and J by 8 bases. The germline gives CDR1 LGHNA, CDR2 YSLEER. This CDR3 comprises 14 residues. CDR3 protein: CASSQLFRGDEQFF. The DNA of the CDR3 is TGCGCCAGCAGCCAATTATTTCGGGGGGATGAGCAGTTCTTC.

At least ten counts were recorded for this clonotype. CDR3 sequence (DNA): TGTGCCAGCAGCCGATCCGGGACAGGCACCAACGAGGGGTACTTC. Residues: CASSRSGTGTNEGYF. J is TRBJ2-7 and V is TRBV7-2, with 8 positions matching TRBD1. The J segment lost 12 bases and the V segment lost 5 bases, leaving 18 bases of the junction unmatched. Germline CDR1 reads SGHTA; CDR2 reads FQGNSA. The CDR3 consists of 15 residues.

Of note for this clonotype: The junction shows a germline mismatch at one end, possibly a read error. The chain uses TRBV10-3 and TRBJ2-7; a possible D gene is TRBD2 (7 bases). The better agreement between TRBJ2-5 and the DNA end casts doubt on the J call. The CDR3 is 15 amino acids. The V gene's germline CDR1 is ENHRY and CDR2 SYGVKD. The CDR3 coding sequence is TGTGCCATCAGTGAGCAGGGGAGGGTACAAGGGACCCAGTACTTC. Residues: CAISEQGRVQGTQYF.

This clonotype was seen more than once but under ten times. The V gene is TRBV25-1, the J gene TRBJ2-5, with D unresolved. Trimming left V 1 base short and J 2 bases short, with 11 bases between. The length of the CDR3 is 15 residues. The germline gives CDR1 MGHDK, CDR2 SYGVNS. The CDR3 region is CASSEWLVNQETQYF. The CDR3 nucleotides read TGTGCCAGCAGTGAATGGTTAGTCAATCAAGAGACCCAGTACTTC.

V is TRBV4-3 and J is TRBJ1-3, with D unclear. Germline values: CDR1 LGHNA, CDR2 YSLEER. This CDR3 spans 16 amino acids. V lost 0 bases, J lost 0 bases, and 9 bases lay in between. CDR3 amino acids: CASSQDRAASGNTIYF. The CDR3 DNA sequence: TGCGCCAGCAGCCAAGATCGGGCAGCCTCTGGAAACACCATATATTTT.

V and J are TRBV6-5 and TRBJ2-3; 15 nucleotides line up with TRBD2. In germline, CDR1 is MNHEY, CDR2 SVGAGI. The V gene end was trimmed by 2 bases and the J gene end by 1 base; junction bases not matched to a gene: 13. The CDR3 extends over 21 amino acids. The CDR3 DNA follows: TGTGCCAGCAGTTACGAGGGACAGGGGGGACTAGCGGGAGGAGGCACAGATACGCAGTATTTT. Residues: CASSYEGQGGLAGGGTDTQYF.

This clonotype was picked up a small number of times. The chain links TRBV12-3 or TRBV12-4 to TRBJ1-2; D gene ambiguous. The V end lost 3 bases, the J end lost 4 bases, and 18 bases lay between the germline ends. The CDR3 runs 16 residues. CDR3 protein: CASSFEGSLSTYGYTF. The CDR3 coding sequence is TGTGCCAGCAGTTTTGAGGGTTCGTTGTCGACCTATGGCTACACCTTC.

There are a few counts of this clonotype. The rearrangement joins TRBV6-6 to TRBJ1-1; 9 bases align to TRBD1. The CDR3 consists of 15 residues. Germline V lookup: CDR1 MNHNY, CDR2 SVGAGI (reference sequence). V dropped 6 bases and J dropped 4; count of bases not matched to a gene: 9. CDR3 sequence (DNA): TGTGCCAGCAGAGAGACAGGGGGTAAAGGCACTGAAGCTTTCTTT. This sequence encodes CASRETGGKGTEAFF.

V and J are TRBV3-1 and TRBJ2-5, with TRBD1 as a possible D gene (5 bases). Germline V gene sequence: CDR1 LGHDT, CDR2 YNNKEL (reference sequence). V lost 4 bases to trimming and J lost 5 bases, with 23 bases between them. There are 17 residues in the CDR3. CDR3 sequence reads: CASSREYQGLGRETQYF. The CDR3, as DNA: TGTGCCAGCAGCCGTGAATACCAGGGTCTAGGTAGGGAGACCCAGTACTTC.

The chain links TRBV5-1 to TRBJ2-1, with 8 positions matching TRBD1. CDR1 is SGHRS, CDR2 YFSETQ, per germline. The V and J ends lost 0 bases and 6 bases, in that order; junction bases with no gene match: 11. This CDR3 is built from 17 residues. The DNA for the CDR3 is TGCGCCAGCAGCTTGGCCCTATCAGGGGGCGCGCCCAATGAGCAGTTCTTC. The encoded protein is CASSLALSGGAPNEQFF. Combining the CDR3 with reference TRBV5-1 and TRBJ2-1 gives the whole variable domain KAGVTQTPRYLIKTRGQQVTLSCSPISGHRSVSWYQQTPGQGLQFLFEYFSETQRNKGNFPGRFSGRQFSNSRSEMNVSTLELGDSALYLCASSLALSGGAPNEQFFGPGTRLTVL.

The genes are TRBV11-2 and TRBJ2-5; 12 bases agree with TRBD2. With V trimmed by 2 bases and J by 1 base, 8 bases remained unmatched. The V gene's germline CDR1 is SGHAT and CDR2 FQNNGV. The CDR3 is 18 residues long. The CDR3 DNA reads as TGTGCCAGCAGCTTAAGACTAGCGGGAGTTGAGAGCCAAGAGACCCAGTACTTC. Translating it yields CASSLRLAGVESQETQYF.

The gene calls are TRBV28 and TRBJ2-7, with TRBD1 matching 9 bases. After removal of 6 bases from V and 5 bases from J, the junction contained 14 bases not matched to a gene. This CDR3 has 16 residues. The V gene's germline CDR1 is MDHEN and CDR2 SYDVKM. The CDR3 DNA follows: TGTGCCAGCAGCCTACGGCCAGGGACAGGGCGGAACGAGCAGTACTTC. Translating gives CASSLRPGTGRNEQYF.

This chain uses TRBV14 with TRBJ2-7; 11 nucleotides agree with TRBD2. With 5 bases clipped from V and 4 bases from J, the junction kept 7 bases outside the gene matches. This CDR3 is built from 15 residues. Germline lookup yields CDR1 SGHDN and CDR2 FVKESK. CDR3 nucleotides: TGTGCCAGCAGCGTCACTAGCGGGAGATGGTACGAGCAGTACTTC. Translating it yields CASSVTSGRWYEQYF.

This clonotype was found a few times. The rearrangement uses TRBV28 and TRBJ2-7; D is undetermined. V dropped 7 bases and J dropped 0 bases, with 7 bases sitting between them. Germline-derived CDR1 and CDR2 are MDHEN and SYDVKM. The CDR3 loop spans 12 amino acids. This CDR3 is CASTSTSYEQYF. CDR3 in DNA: TGTGCCAGCACGAGTACCTCCTACGAGCAGTACTTC.

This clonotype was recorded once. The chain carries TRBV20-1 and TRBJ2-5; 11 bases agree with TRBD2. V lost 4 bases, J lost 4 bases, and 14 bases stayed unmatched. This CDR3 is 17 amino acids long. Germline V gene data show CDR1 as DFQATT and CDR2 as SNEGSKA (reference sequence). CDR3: CSATKGLAGGGGETQYF. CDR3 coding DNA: TGCAGTGCTACAAAAGGGCTAGCGGGAGGAGGCGGAGAGACCCAGTACTTC.

DNA of the CDR3: TGTGCCAGCATAGGGATCAGGGGGACTAGCGGGCCCAATGAGCAGTTCTTC. Translating gives CASIGIRGTSGPNEQFF. This chain uses TRBV28 with TRBJ2-1, with 12 bases that match TRBD2. Germline V gene data show CDR1 as MDHEN and CDR2 as SYDVKM. The V segment lost 7 bases and the J segment 6 bases; nucleotides outside the gene matches: 13. The CDR3 is 17 residues long.

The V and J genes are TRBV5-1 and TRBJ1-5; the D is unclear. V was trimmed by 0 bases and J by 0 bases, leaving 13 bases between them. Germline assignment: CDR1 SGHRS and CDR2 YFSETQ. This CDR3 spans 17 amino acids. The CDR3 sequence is CASSLDTNWGSNQPQHF. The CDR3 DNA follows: TGCGCCAGCAGCTTGGACACAAATTGGGGTAGCAATCAGCCCCAGCATTTT.

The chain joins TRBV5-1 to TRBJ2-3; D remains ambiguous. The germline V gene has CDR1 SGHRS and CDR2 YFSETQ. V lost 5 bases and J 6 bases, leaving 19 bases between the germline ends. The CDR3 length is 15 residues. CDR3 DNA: TGCGCCAGCAGGATTTGGTCCCGAGTGGAGGATACGCAGTATTTT. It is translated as CASRIWSRVEDTQYF.

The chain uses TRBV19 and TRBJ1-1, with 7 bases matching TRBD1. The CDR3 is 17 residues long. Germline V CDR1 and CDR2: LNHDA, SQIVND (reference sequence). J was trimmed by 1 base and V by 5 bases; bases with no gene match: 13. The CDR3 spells CASSVYRGRPQNTEAFF. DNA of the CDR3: TGTGCCAGTAGTGTCTATAGGGGGCGGCCCCAGAACACTGAAGCTTTCTTT.

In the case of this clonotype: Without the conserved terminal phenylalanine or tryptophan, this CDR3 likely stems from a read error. CDR3 residues: CASSQGTELYEQYS. In DNA, the CDR3 is TGTGCCAGCAGTCAGGGAACAGAACTCTACGAGCAGTACTCC. The gene calls are TRBV28 and TRBJ2-7, with D possibly being TRBD1 (5 bases). The CDR3 length is 14 residues. Germline CDR1 is MDHEN and CDR2 is SYDVKM. V was trimmed by 5 bases and J by 3 bases, leaving 14 bases between them.